This passage covers 22 T cell receptor beta chains from one sample sequenced in a study of response to subunit inactivated influenza vaccine. TCRdb re-called the RT-PCR reads through MiXCR, storing one row per CDR3 protein. In the table there are roughly 460,000 distinct CDR3 sequences, roughly 11% of which are singletons. Source: PBMCs from blood, taken about 40 days after vaccination. These TCRs come from a man between 45 and 60 years old who received an inactivated influenza vaccine.

This clonotype came up many times. The chain carries TRBV13 and TRBJ1-2; the match to TRBD1 covers 7 bases. Germline CDR1 PRHDT, CDR2 FYEKMQ (reference sequence). CDR3 length equals 14 residues. The junction had 6 bases not matched to a gene; V was cut back by 6 bases and J by 2 bases. This chain's CDR3 is CASRRGGSNYGYTF. The CDR3 DNA reads TGTGCCAGCAGGAGAGGGGGCTCAAACTATGGCTACACCTTC.

This clonotype was counted a few times. V and J are TRBV6-2 or TRBV6-3 and TRBJ2-5, with no clear D. This CDR3 is built from 15 residues. Germline CDR1 MNHEY, CDR2 SVGEGT. With 5 bases removed from V and 4 bases from J, the gap between germline ends came to 17 bases. The chain's CDR3 is CASSRNPRERETQYF. The CDR3 DNA sequence: TGTGCCAGCAGTCGAAACCCAAGGGAAAGAGAGACCCAGTACTTC.

The J gene is TRBJ2-2, the V gene TRBV23-1; a weak D match, TRBD2 (5 bases). TRBV23-1 falls under the ORF class, with uncertain function. The CDR3 has 16 amino acids. Between the trimmed V and J ends, which lost 2 bases and 0 bases, there was a span of 10 bases. The CDR3, as DNA: TGCGCCAGCAGTCAAATACGAGGGTCGAACACCGGGGAGCTGTTTTTT. Its protein is CASSQIRGSNTGELFF.

This clonotype was picked up a small number of times. The V gene is TRBV27, the J gene TRBJ1-6; 9 nucleotides agree with TRBD1. With 3 bases clipped from V and 1 base from J, the junction kept 4 bases outside the gene matches. This CDR3 is built from 17 residues. CDR1 is MNHEY and CDR2 is SMNVEV in the germline V gene (reference sequence). The CDR3 DNA follows: TGTGCCAGCAGTTTTGGGACAGGGAGGTCCTATAATTCACCCCTCCACTTT. It translates to CASSFGTGRSYNSPLHF.

This clonotype has ten or more counts. In DNA, the CDR3 is TGTGCCAGTTGGGGGGGGGAGCAGTTCTTC. Its translation is CASWGGEQFF. The chain links TRBV6-2 or TRBV6-3 to TRBJ2-1; 7 nucleotides align to TRBD2. Trimming removed 9 bases from V and 10 bases from J; junction bases left unmatched: 3. In germline, CDR1 is MNHEY, CDR2 SVGEGT. The CDR3 covers 10 residues.

The chain couples TRBV20-1 to TRBJ1-4, with a tentative D call TRBD1 (5 bases). The V end was cut by 5 bases, the J end by 7 bases, with 17 bases between. CDR3 size: 14 residues. Germline V gene lookup returns CDR1 DFQATT and CDR2 SNEGSKA (reference sequence). CDR3 bases: TGCAGTGCTGGATCTCCAAAGAGGGGTGAAAAACTGTTTTTT. It encodes CSAGSPKRGEKLFF.

Many counts were recorded for this clonotype. V usage is TRBV7-9 and J usage is TRBJ2-7, with D uncertain. The CDR3 consists of 14 residues. Trimming took off 1 base at V and 4 bases at J, with 11 bases between the two ends. Germline V CDR1 and CDR2: SEHNR, FQNEAQ (reference sequence). The chain's CDR3 is CASSLVTTWYEQYF. The CDR3 DNA is TGTGCCAGCAGCTTAGTAACCACATGGTACGAGCAGTACTTC.

This clonotype occurred a few times. V is TRBV25-1 and J is TRBJ1-2; D is undetermined. Germline CDR1 and CDR2: MGHDK and SYGVNS. CDR3 size: 12 residues. Trimming cost V 5 bases and J 8 bases, with 12 bases left between them. CDR3 coding DNA: TGTGCCAGCAGTTCAAGGACTTGGGGCTACACCTTC. This encodes CASSSRTWGYTF.

This rearrangement joins TRBV6-5 to TRBJ2-7; 7 nucleotides align to TRBD1. There are 13 residues in the CDR3. The ends lost 2 bases at V and 5 bases at J; junction bases unmatched: 3. CDR1 is MNHEY, CDR2 SVGAGI, per germline. DNA of the CDR3: TGTGCCAGCAGTTACAAACAGGGGAACGAGCAGTACTTC. It codes for CASSYKQGNEQYF.

This clonotype was detected a few times. The chain combines TRBV24-1 with TRBJ2-1; 9 bases match TRBD2. After removal of 4 bases from V and 4 bases from J, the junction contained 13 bases not matched to a gene. The CDR3 consists of 18 residues. Germline V gives CDR1 KGHDR, CDR2 SFDVKD. In nucleotides, the CDR3 is TGTGCCACCAGTGAAGGAGGGCGGGAGGGCCCTCGGTACAATGAGCAGTTCTTC. It is translated as CATSEGGREGPRYNEQFF.

The chain carries TRBV28 and TRBJ2-7, with D possibly being TRBD2 (5 bases). Trimming took off 5 bases at V and 0 bases at J, with 14 bases between the two ends. Looked up from germline, CDR1 is MDHEN and CDR2 is SYDVKM. The CDR3 is made up of 15 amino acids. CDR3: CASSESGGSSYEQYF. The CDR3 DNA reads TGTGCCAGCAGTGAAAGCGGAGGCTCCTCCTACGAGCAGTACTTC.

This clonotype has a count of ten or more. The CDR3 nucleotides read TGTGCCAGCAGTTACGGAGGGATAGCGGGGGGCCACACGGATACGCAGTATTTT. Amino acid sequence: CASSYGGIAGGHTDTQYF. V is TRBV6-5 and J is TRBJ2-3; TRBD2 agrees at 10 bases. The germline CDR1 and CDR2 sequences are MNHEY and SVGAGI. This CDR3 contains 18 residues. V lost 2 bases and J lost 6; bases outside the gene matches: 14.

Only a few counts were recorded for this clonotype. The chain joins TRBV6-1 to TRBJ2-2; TRBD2 matches 8 bases. CDR1 and CDR2 (germline): MNHNS, SASEGT. V shed 6 bases and J 7 bases; nucleotides not matched to a gene: 4. The CDR3 is 13 residues long. The CDR3 bases are TGTGCCAGCAGGAGGACTAGCAACGGGGAGCTGTTTTTT. Translating gives CASRRTSNGELFF.

As regards this clonotype: Mismatch with germline at one junction end may stem from a read error. J is TRBJ2-7 and V is TRBV5-6, with 9 nucleotides matching TRBD1. Looked up from germline, CDR1 is SGHDT and CDR2 is YYEEEE. The CDR3 has 17 amino acids. CDR3 coding DNA: TGTGCCGGCAGCTTGGCCTTCCGTGTGACAGGGGGTTACGAGCAGTACTTC. This gives the protein CAGSLAFRVTGGYEQYF.

The chain couples TRBV15 to TRBJ2-5, with D maybe TRBD1 (6 bases). The CDR3 is 16 residues long. Germline V gene sequence: CDR1 LNHNV, CDR2 YYDKDF (reference sequence). V shed 4 bases and J shed 4 bases, with 19 bases lying between them. The CDR3 loop is CATSTNRVATGETQYF. CDR3 coding DNA: TGTGCCACCAGCACGAACAGGGTGGCCACCGGAGAGACCCAGTACTTC.

The chain combines TRBV6-2 or TRBV6-3 with TRBJ2-1; 7 bases agree with TRBD2. The CDR3 extends over 13 amino acids. Germline CDR1 and CDR2: MNHEY and SVGEGT. V lost 6 bases, J lost 10 bases, and 9 bases stayed unmatched. CDR3 DNA: TGTGCCAGCAGCAAGACTAGCCAGAGGGAGCAGTTCTTC. It codes for CASSKTSQREQFF.

The rearrangement links TRBV5-1 to TRBJ2-1; D ambiguous. CDR3 size: 14 residues. Trimming shortened V by 0 bases and J by 4 bases, and 8 bases separated the two germline ends. CDR1 and CDR2 (germline): SGHRS, YFSETQ. CDR3 region: CASSLDGFYNEQFF. The CDR3 DNA is TGCGCCAGCAGCTTGGACGGATTTTACAATGAGCAGTTCTTC.

The rearrangement uses TRBV7-9 and TRBJ2-7; 7 positions match TRBD2. Germline values: CDR1 SEHNR, CDR2 FQNEAQ (reference sequence). This CDR3 contains 15 residues. Trimming removed 4 bases from V and 3 bases from J; junction bases left unmatched: 9. The DNA of the CDR3 is TGTGCCAGCAGCTCAAGGCGCGCGGGAGACTACGAGCAGTACTTC. Translated, it gives CASSSRRAGDYEQYF.

This clonotype was observed a few times. This rearrangement joins TRBV7-8 to TRBJ2-7, with 10 bases matching TRBD1. The CDR3 length is 15 residues. Per germline, CDR1 SGHVS and CDR2 FQNEAQ. J was trimmed by 7 bases and V by 2 bases; bases with no gene match: 8. The CDR3 loop is CASSLSRDRGREQYF. The DNA of the CDR3 is TGTGCCAGCAGCTTATCCCGGGACAGGGGAAGGGAGCAGTACTTC.

The chain recombines TRBV27 with TRBJ2-5, with D hard to call. V was clipped by 1 base and J by 8 bases, with 23 bases between them. This CDR3 spans 17 amino acids. CDR1 is MNHEY and CDR2 is SMNVEV in the germline V gene (reference sequence). The CDR3 loop reads CASSLYDPSVLKRTQYF. CDR3 sequence (DNA): TGTGCCAGCAGTTTATACGATCCCTCGGTACTTAAGAGAACCCAGTACTTC.

V gene TRBV21-1 combines with J gene TRBJ2-1; the DNA was not used to check the table's D call, TRBD1. TRBV21-1 is a pseudogene. The CDR3 is 13 amino acids. In DNA form, the CDR3 reads TGTGCCTACCGAGCCGGGGCGGACAATGAGCAGTTCTTC. This translates into CAYRAGADNEQFF.

This clonotype was observed many times. J is TRBJ1-1 and V is TRBV9; 9 bases line up with TRBD1. Looked up from germline, CDR1 is SGDLS and CDR2 is YYNGEE. The CDR3 runs to 14 residues. With 4 bases clipped from V and 4 bases from J, the junction kept 5 bases outside the gene matches. CDR3 DNA sequence: TGTGCCAGCAGCACTACAGGGGGCACCACTGAAGCTTTCTTT. It codes for CASSTTGGTTEAFF.